Below are 23 T cell receptor beta chains sequenced from a single sample in a study of monozygotic twins with inflammatory bowel disease. TCRdb processed the 5' RACE reads again and assigns one entry to each CDR3 protein, with no DNA. The table lists approximately 200,000 distinct CDR3 sequences. Sample: blood. The receptor set was obtained from a human donor with ulcerative colitis or Crohn's disease, or a healthy co-twin of an affected twin (not recorded which).

The chain combines TRBV12-3 or TRBV12-4 with TRBJ1-6. The CDR3 contains 15 residues. CDR3 protein: CASSLRARSNSPLHF.

This chain uses TRBV7-9 with TRBJ2-7; the TCRdb D gene call, TRBD1, has no DNA to confirm it. CDR1 is SEHNR, CDR2 FQNEAQ, per germline (reference sequence). The CDR3 spans 16 residues. The CDR3 sequence is CASSLVQGVPIYEQYF.

This sequence joins TRBV4-1 and TRBJ2-7; no DNA is available, so the TRBD2 call from TCRdb remains unchecked. This CDR3 spans 18 amino acids. CDR1 is MGHRA and CDR2 is YSYEKL in the germline V gene. CDR3 sequence: CASSQVDFLAGSGYEQYF.

The chain joins TRBV18 to TRBJ1-5; the D call from TCRdb, TRBD1, cannot be confirmed without DNA. Germline CDR1 and CDR2: KGHSH and LQKENI. The CDR3 runs to 13 residues. This chain's CDR3 is CASSQGQDQPQHF.

J is TRBJ1-1 and V is TRBV19; absent DNA, TCRdb's TRBD1 call cannot be checked. This CDR3 spans 15 amino acids. The germline CDR1 and CDR2 sequences are LNHDA and SQIVND (reference sequence). The CDR3 spells CASLRAGAMGTEAFF.

The rearrangement links TRBV6-4 to TRBJ2-2; the TRBD1 assignment by TCRdb is unverifiable without DNA. This CDR3 comprises 14 residues. Per the germline V gene, CDR1 is MRHNA and CDR2 is SNTAGT. The CDR3 region is CASKGQANSGELFF.

The V gene is TRBV7-2, the J gene TRBJ2-7. The CDR3 contains 13 residues. Germline loops: CDR1 SGHTA, CDR2 FQGNSA. The CDR3 is CASSLAQNYEQYF.

The chain is built from TRBV7-9 and TRBJ2-7; TCRdb indicates TRBD1, and absent DNA this call remains unverified. The CDR3 loop spans 13 amino acids. Per germline, CDR1 SEHNR and CDR2 FQNEAQ (reference sequence). Here the CDR3 reads CASSPRQGYEQYF. Filled out from reference TRBV7-9 and TRBJ2-7, the complete variable domain reads DTGVSQNPRHKITKRGQNVTFRCDPISEHNRLYWYRQTLGQGPEFLTYFQNEAQLEKSRLLSDRFSAERPKGSFSTLEIQRTEQGDSAMYLCASSPRQGYEQYFGPGTRLTVT.

This CDR3 reads CASSLGAGVFNEQFF. The chain carries TRBV7-8 and TRBJ2-1; absent DNA, TCRdb's TRBD2 call cannot be checked. The germline V gene has CDR1 SGHVS and CDR2 FQNEAQ. This CDR3 is 15 amino acids long. Complete variable domain (other parts from reference TRBV7-8 and TRBJ2-1): GAGVSQSPRYKVAKRGQDVALRCDPISGHVSLFWYQQALGQGPEFLTYFQNEAQLDKSGLPSDRFFAERPEGSVSTLKIQRTQQEDSAVYLCASSLGAGVFNEQFFGPGTRLTVL.

J is TRBJ2-3 and V is TRBV4-1; TCRdb proposes TRBD2, but this gene call is untestable without DNA. This CDR3 is 15 amino acids long. Germline V gives CDR1 MGHRA, CDR2 YSYEKL. CDR3 residues: CASSQAPAEVDTQYF.

The J gene is TRBJ2-2, the V gene TRBV5-1; as DNA is missing, the TRBD2 call by TCRdb cannot be tested. Germline CDR1 is SGHRS and CDR2 is YFSETQ. The CDR3 has 15 amino acids. The CDR3 here is CASSLNAGNTGELFF.

The chain joins TRBV5-1 to TRBJ1-4. Germline V gene lookup returns CDR1 SGHRS and CDR2 YFSETQ. There are 15 residues in the CDR3. CDR3 sequence: CASSLYGEANEKLFF.

This chain uses TRBV7-9 with TRBJ2-7; with no DNA, the TCRdb D assignment of TRBD2 cannot be verified. Germline V gives CDR1 SEHNR, CDR2 FQNEAQ (reference sequence). The CDR3 is 14 amino acids. CDR3: CASSLTQGPREQYF.

This chain joins TRBV7-9 and TRBJ2-1; TCRdb designates TRBD1, a call that cannot be tested without DNA. CDR1 and CDR2 from the germline V gene are SEHNR and FQNEAQ (reference sequence). This CDR3 has 14 residues. CDR3 in amino acids: CASSWGQALGEQFF.

V gene TRBV5-6 combines with J gene TRBJ2-7; TCRdb proposes TRBD2, but this gene call is untestable without DNA. Germline-derived CDR1 and CDR2 are SGHDT and YYEEEE. This CDR3 has 15 amino acids. The CDR3 sequence: CASSSLAGGPHEQYF. The variable domain in full, with the rest retrieved from reference TRBV5-6 and TRBJ2-7, is DAGVTQSPTHLIKTRGQQVTLRCSPKSGHDTVSWYQQALGQGPQFIFQYYEEEERQRGNFPDRFSGHQFPNYSSELNVNALLLGDSALYLCASSSLAGGPHEQYFGPGTRLTVT.

The J gene is TRBJ2-7, the V gene TRBV3-1; the D gene TCRdb calls, TRBD1, cannot be checked with no DNA. Germline-derived CDR1 and CDR2 are LGHDT and YNNKEL (reference sequence). The CDR3 has 14 residues. The CDR3 reads CASSQAGNRKEQYF.

The J gene is TRBJ1-3, the V gene TRBV5-5. This CDR3 is 14 amino acids long. Germline V CDR1 and CDR2: SGHKS, YYEKEE (reference sequence). CDR3 sequence: CASSPLPSGNTIYF.

This sequence joins TRBV11-1 and TRBJ2-2; checking the TCRdb D call of TRBD2 is not possible without DNA. The CDR3 has 19 amino acids. The V gene's germline CDR1 is SGHAT and CDR2 FQDESV (reference sequence). The CDR3 loop reads CASSLPLTSGGAITGELFF.

This chain connects TRBV4-1 to TRBJ1-3; with no DNA, the TCRdb D assignment of TRBD1 cannot be verified. Germline V gene lookup returns CDR1 MGHRA and CDR2 YSYEKL. The CDR3 covers 15 residues. CDR3 residues: CASSPGQFSGNTIYF.

This chain links TRBV20-1 with TRBJ1-2; TCRdb indicates TRBD1, and absent DNA this call remains unverified. There are 14 residues in the CDR3. Looked up from germline, CDR1 is DFQATT and CDR2 is SNEGSKA (reference sequence). Here the CDR3 reads CSARDSQGPYGYTF.

This rearrangement joins TRBV5-6 to TRBJ2-1; TCRdb designates TRBD2, a call that cannot be tested without DNA. The CDR3 runs 15 residues. Germline V CDR1 and CDR2: SGHDT, YYEEEE. The CDR3 protein is CASSYGSVSYNEQFF.

This chain connects TRBV24-1 to TRBJ2-2; without DNA, the TCRdb call of TRBD1 cannot be checked. The CDR3 totals 15 residues. Germline assignment: CDR1 KGHDR and CDR2 SFDVKD. CDR3 amino acids: CATSDLTGTTGELFF.

This chain uses TRBV18 with TRBJ2-7. The CDR3 length is 15 residues. Germline CDR1 reads KGHSH; CDR2 reads LQKENI. CDR3 sequence: CASSPGEANLGEQYF.